The 21 T cell receptor beta chains reported below all come from one sample, sequenced in a study of blood T cell repertoires in COVID-19. Sequencing was performed with immunoSEQ multiplex PCR; in TCRdb, only in-frame clones are kept and a portion is missing. The data contain a few hundred thousand clones, roughly nine tenths of them singletons. The sequenced material came from peripheral blood. These receptors came from a woman aged 30 to 39 with COVID-19, enrolled during active disease.

The gene calls are TRBV7-8 and TRBJ1-1, with 7 positions matching TRBD1. Germline CDR1 is SGHVS and CDR2 is FQNEAQ. The junction had 10 bases not matched to a gene; V was cut back by 5 bases and J by 4 bases. This CDR3 comprises 15 residues. The DNA of the CDR3 is TGTGCCAGCAGCCCACGACAGGGCCTAGTCACTGAAGCTTTCTTT. Its protein product is CASSPRQGLVTEAFF.

This clone was found once. V gene TRBV3-1 (or the pseudogene TRBV3-2) combines with J gene TRBJ1-4; possible D gene TRBD1, 5 bases. Germline lookup yields CDR1 LGHDT and CDR2 YNNKEL (reference sequence). CDR3 size: 13 residues. Trimming cost V 1 base and J 8 bases, with 8 bases left between them. The CDR3 DNA reads TGTGCCAGCAGCCAAGTCAGGGTCGAAAAACTGTTTTTT. Translated: CASSQVRVEKLFF.

The chain couples TRBV11-2 to TRBJ2-2; 7 bases map to TRBD2. The CDR3 covers 18 residues. Germline V gene data show CDR1 as SGHAT and CDR2 as FQNNGV. V dropped 3 bases and J dropped 4; count of bases not matched to a gene: 14. This CDR3 reads CASSFPSAGVASTGELFF. CDR3 bases: TGTGCCAGCAGCTTCCCCTCTGCGGGGGTGGCTTCCACCGGGGAGCTGTTTTTT. The variable domain in full, completed from reference TRBV11-2 and TRBJ2-2, reads EAGVAQSPRYKIIEKRQSVAFWCNPISGHATLYWYQQILGQGPKLLIQFQNNGVVDDSQLPKDRFSAERLKGVDSTLKIQPAKLEDSAVYLCASSFPSAGVASTGELFFGEGSRLTVL.

CDR3 residues: CSVVGTGANGYTF. Written as DNA, the CDR3 is TGCAGCGTTGTGGGTACAGGGGCAAATGGCTACACCTTC. The rearrangement links TRBV29-1 to TRBJ1-2; 7 bases line up with TRBD1. The CDR3 extends over 13 amino acids. Germline loops: CDR1 SQVTM, CDR2 ANQGSEA. The V gene end was trimmed by 4 bases and the J gene end by 6 bases; junction bases not matched to a gene: 8.

This chain joins TRBV30 and TRBJ2-2; perhaps TRBD1 as D (6 bases). The germline V gene encodes CDR1 GTSNPN and CDR2 SVGIG (reference sequence). With 7 bases removed from V and 1 base from J, the gap between germline ends came to 19 bases. This CDR3 region has 16 residues. CDR3: CAFRDTKQGNTGELFF. CDR3 sequence (DNA): TGTGCCTTCCGGGATACTAAACAGGGGAACACCGGGGAGCTGTTTTTT.

CDR3 sequence: CASSSDRFGNTIYF. DNA for the CDR3: TGTGCCAGCAGTTCGGACAGGTTCGGAAACACCATATATTTT. The gene calls are TRBV28 and TRBJ1-3, with 7 bases identical to TRBD1. V was pared by 4 bases and J by 4 bases, with 4 bases of the junction left unmatched. CDR1 and CDR2 from the germline V gene are MDHEN and SYDVKM. The CDR3 spans 14 residues.

The V gene is TRBV6-5, the J gene TRBJ2-1; D possibly corresponds to TRBD2 (7 bases). CDR3 size: 14 residues. V was pared by 2 bases and J by 10 bases, with 15 bases between. Germline V CDR1 and CDR2: MNHEY, SVGAGI. The CDR3 loop reads CASSYRGGLLEQFF. CDR3 coding DNA: TGTGCCAGCAGTTACAGGGGGGGCCTCTTGGAGCAGTTCTTC.

This chain connects TRBV5-8 to TRBJ1-4, with D maybe TRBD1 (5 bases). CDR1 and CDR2 from the germline V gene are SGHTS and YDEGEE. V was trimmed by 4 bases and J by 10 bases, leaving 14 bases between them. This CDR3 spans 13 amino acids. The CDR3 nucleotides are TGTGCCAGCAGCGTTTCCGGGACTGGAAAACTGTTTTTT. Residues: CASSVSGTGKLFF.

The rearrangement uses TRBV3-1 (or the pseudogene TRBV3-2) and TRBJ2-5; perhaps TRBD2 as D (6 bases). CDR3 length: 12 residues. V lost 1 base and J lost 7, with 7 bases in between. The V gene's germline CDR1 is LGHDT and CDR2 YNNKEL (reference sequence). CDR3 DNA sequence: TGTGCCAGCAGCCAAGTGGGGGGGACCCAGTACTTC. Amino acids: CASSQVGGTQYF.

This clone was seen more than once but under ten times. CDR3 in DNA: TGTGCCAGCAGTCCCCGGGGGACGGTTGGAAACACCATATATTTT. The encoded protein is CASSPRGTVGNTIYF. The chain joins TRBV27 to TRBJ1-3; TRBD1 might be the D (5 bases). V was trimmed by 5 bases and J by 3 bases, leaving 14 bases between them. The CDR3 has 15 residues. Germline V CDR1 and CDR2: MNHEY, SMNVEV (reference sequence).

The chain is built from TRBV5-4 and TRBJ2-5, with a possible D match to TRBD1 (5 bases). Germline assignment: CDR1 SGHNT and CDR2 YYREEE (reference sequence). The CDR3 has 14 residues. V shed 4 bases and J shed 0 bases, with 10 bases lying between them. Here the CDR3 reads CASSPEQDQETQYF. CDR3 DNA sequence: TGTGCCAGCAGCCCAGAACAGGACCAAGAGACCCAGTACTTC.

This chain uses TRBV21-1 with TRBJ1-6; the table assigns TRBD1, which was not confirmed against the DNA. TRBV21-1 is an annotated pseudogene. The CDR3 has 17 residues. The CDR3 is CASSKVRDSFYNSPLHF. CDR3 DNA: TGTGCCAGCAGCAAAGTCCGGGACAGCTTTTATAATTCACCCCTCCACTTT.

The chain employs TRBV5-5 and TRBJ1-1; TRBD1 is a possible D gene (5 bases). The V gene's germline CDR1 is SGHKS and CDR2 YYEKEE (reference sequence). Trimming removed 6 bases from V and 0 bases from J, with 21 bases in between. There are 17 residues in the CDR3. The CDR3 coding sequence is TGTGCCAGCATACCCACCTCAGGGAAAGGATTGAACACTGAAGCTTTCTTT. The encoded protein is CASIPTSGKGLNTEAFF.

The chain uses TRBV27 and TRBJ2-5, with 12 bases aligning to TRBD1. The trim removed 5 bases at V and 4 bases at J, leaving 2 bases unmatched. Germline V gives CDR1 MNHEY, CDR2 SMNVEV (reference sequence). CDR3 length: 14 residues. The CDR3 loop is CASSRDRGRETQYF. The CDR3 DNA follows: TGTGCCAGCAGTCGGGACAGGGGGCGAGAGACCCAGTACTTC.

V usage is TRBV11-3 and J usage is TRBJ2-2; a weak D match, TRBD2 (5 bases). CDR1 is SGHNT, CDR2 YENEEA, per germline. There are 15 residues in the CDR3. V was shortened by 1 base and J by 4 bases, with 10 bases between the two germline ends. The CDR3 is CASSLGGGGTGELFF. DNA of the CDR3: TGTGCCAGCAGCTTAGGTGGAGGCGGCACCGGGGAGCTGTTTTTT. Supplemented by reference TRBV11-3 and TRBJ2-2, the full variable domain reads EAGVVQSPRYKIIEKKQPVAFWCNPISGHNTLYWYLQNLGQGPELLIRYENEEAVDDSQLPKDRFSAERLKGVDSTLKIQPAELGDSAVYLCASSLGGGGTGELFFGEGSRLTVL.

The chain combines TRBV10-1 with TRBJ2-3; tentatively, D is TRBD1 (5 bases). CDR3 length: 15 amino acids. Germline V gene data show CDR1 as WNHNN and CDR2 as SYGVQD (reference sequence). V was pared by 0 bases and J by 7 bases, with 14 bases between. CDR3 amino acids: CASSESGLFKNTQYF. The CDR3 region has the DNA TGCGCCAGCAGTGAGTCGGGGCTTTTTAAAAATACGCAGTATTTT.

The CDR3 here is CATSDLSGGIDTQYF. For the CDR3, the DNA is TGTGCCACCAGTGATCTTAGCGGGGGTATAGATACGCAGTATTTT. V and J are TRBV24-1 and TRBJ2-3, with 9 bases fitting TRBD2. The germline CDR1 and CDR2 sequences are KGHDR and SFDVKD. The CDR3 runs 15 residues. Trimming at V came to 3 bases and at J to 5 bases, leaving 5 bases not matched to a gene.

V gene TRBV5-5 combines with J gene TRBJ1-1; 9 bases are shared with TRBD1. Germline V CDR1 and CDR2: SGHKS, YYEKEE (reference sequence). Unmatched junction bases numbered 22, after V lost 5 bases and J lost 8 bases. The CDR3 runs 18 residues. CDR3 in DNA: TGTGCCAGCAGTTTGAATTACAGGGGGCAGGGGATCCTGGCCGAAGCTTTCTTT. This translates into CASSLNYRGQGILAEAFF.

The rearrangement links TRBV7-9 to TRBJ2-2, with 7 positions matching TRBD2. The CDR3 consists of 15 residues. Looked up from germline, CDR1 is SEHNR and CDR2 is FQNEAQ (reference sequence). With V trimmed by 4 bases and J by 4 bases, 6 bases remained unmatched. CDR3 DNA sequence: TGTGCCAGCAGCTCATGGGAGGGCCCCACCGGGGAGCTGTTTTTT. It specifies CASSSWEGPTGELFF.

The rearrangement joins TRBV20-1 to TRBJ2-3; TRBD2 is a possible D gene (5 bases). CDR1 is DFQATT and CDR2 is SNEGSKA in the germline V gene (reference sequence). The CDR3 totals 14 residues. The ends were cut back, 3 bases at V and 2 bases at J, with 12 bases in the middle. This CDR3 is CSASPADSTDTQYF. CDR3 coding DNA: TGCAGTGCTAGTCCAGCGGATTCCACAGATACGCAGTATTTT.

CDR3 sequence: CASSLGQYGYTF. The CDR3 bases are TGCGCCAGCAGCTTGGGGCAGTATGGCTACACCTTC. The V gene is TRBV5-1, the J gene TRBJ1-2; D not certain. V was shortened by 0 bases and J by 5 bases, with 5 bases between the two germline ends. The CDR3 is 12 residues long. CDR1 and CDR2 (germline): SGHRS, YFSETQ.